The rows below give T cell receptor beta chains drawn from one sample of a study of blood T cell repertoires in COVID-19. The repertoire was sequenced with immunoSEQ multiplex PCR; TCRdb's copy has only in-frame clones and lacks some. Of about 170,000 clones in the sample, roughly 91% are singletons; the top ten hold approximately 5%. Sequencing input: peripheral blood. All receptors come from a man aged 18 to 30 with COVID-19, enrolled during active disease. The CDR3 runs from the conserved cysteine through the conserved F or W. The D gene is left open where the match is weak. Some rows have no size entry. The others give once, few or many, or a class for an expanded clone.

abundance	j_gene	d_gene	v_gene	CDR3aa	CDR3nt
NA	TRBJ2-7	NA	TRBV28	CASIGQNYSYEQYF	TGTGCCAGCATAGGACAGAACTACTCCTACGAGCAGTACTTC
NA	TRBJ1-6	NA	TRBV5-6	CASSLRPVGRGSPLHF	TGTGCCAGCAGCTTGCGGCCGGTGGGTCGGGGGTCACCCCTCCACTTT
once	TRBJ1-2	TRBD1	TRBV6-2/TRBV6-3	CASSPTGQGAEGYTF	TGTGCCAGCAGTCCCACGGGACAGGGGGCAGAGGGCTACACCTTC
NA	TRBJ1-2	TRBD1	TRBV18	CASSLETGASGGYTF	TGTGCCAGCTCTCTCGAGACAGGGGCGTCGGGAGGCTACACCTTC
NA	TRBJ2-1	NA	TRBV6-6	CASRGVLEEQFF	TGTGCCAGCAGGGGAGTGTTGGAGGAGCAGTTCTTC
NA	TRBJ2-3	NA	TRBV7-2	CASSLGSGAYTQYF	TGTGCCAGCAGCTTAGGTTCGGGAGCATATACGCAGTATTTT
NA	TRBJ2-1	TRBD2	TRBV2	CASSALAGGPNEQFF	TGTGCCAGCAGCGCCTTAGCGGGAGGGCCCAATGAGCAGTTCTTC
NA	TRBJ2-3	NA	TRBV27	CASSFRRDTQYF	TGTGCCAGCAGTTTTCGTCGAGATACGCAGTATTTT
NA	TRBJ2-1	TRBD2	TRBV3-1/TRBV3-2	CASSQEAGGNEQFF	TGTGCCAGCAGCCAAGAAGCGGGAGGCAATGAGCAGTTCTTC
NA	TRBJ2-2	NA	TRBV5-6	CASSFLATNTGELFF	TGTGCCAGCAGCTTCCTAGCGACGAACACCGGGGAGCTGTTTTTT
NA	TRBJ1-2	NA	TRBV7-8	CASSSFRGYGYTF	TGTGCCAGCAGCTCCTTCAGGGGCTATGGCTACACCTTC
NA	TRBJ1-1	NA	TRBV12-3/TRBV12-4	CASTSRGYTEAFF	TGTGCCAGCACCTCACGGGGGTACACTGAAGCTTTCTTT
NA	TRBJ2-5	NA	TRBV7-9	CASSLGGTAQETQYF	TGTGCCAGCAGCTTAGGCGGGACAGCCCAAGAGACCCAGTACTTC
NA	TRBJ1-1	NA	TRBV10-2	CASSDHPWGGMNTEAFF	TGCGCCAGCAGTGACCACCCCTGGGGGGGAATGAACACTGAAGCTTTCTTT
NA	TRBJ2-7	NA	TRBV25-1	CASSGIRGYYEQYF	TGTGCCAGCAGTGGGATCAGGGGCTACTACGAGCAGTACTTC
few	TRBJ1-1	TRBD1	TRBV28	CASSPPTGILNTEAFF	TGTGCCAGCAGTCCTCCGACAGGGATATTGAACACTGAAGCTTTCTTT
NA	TRBJ1-4	NA	TRBV29-1	CSVGTGTGEWDEKLLF	NA
NA	TRBJ2-2	TRBD1	TRBV29-1	CSVTIKTGATGELFF	TGCAGCGTTACCATAAAGACAGGGGCGACAGGGGAGCTGTTTTTT
once	TRBJ2-1	TRBD2	TRBV29-1	CSVRDSGRAANEQFF	TGCAGCGTTAGGGATAGCGGGAGGGCCGCCAATGAGCAGTTCTTC
NA	TRBJ2-2	NA	TRBV4-3	CASSQEAGGWTGELFF	TGCGCCAGCAGCCAAGAGGCCGGGGGATGGACCGGGGAGCTGTTTTTT
NA	TRBJ2-7	TRBD1	TRBV6-5	CASSSGQGPYEQYF	TGTGCCAGCAGTTCTGGACAGGGTCCCTACGAGCAGTACTTC
NA	TRBJ1-2	NA	TRBV9	CASSVDGPGGYGYTF	TGTGCCAGCAGCGTAGACGGGCCGGGGGGCTATGGCTACACCTTC
NA	TRBJ1-2	NA	TRBV9	CASSVSRQGYWGYTF	TGTGCCAGCAGCGTTTCCCGCCAGGGGTATTGGGGCTACACCTTC
NA	TRBJ2-7	NA	TRBV9	CASSVGTDTPYEQYF	TGTGCCAGCAGCGTAGGGACGGACACCCCCTACGAGCAGTACTTC
NA	TRBJ1-2	NA	TRBV4-1	CASSQERRYTF	TGCGCCAGCAGCCAAGAGAGGCGCTACACCTTC
NA	TRBJ2-7	NA	TRBV4-3	CASSQDGGDSYEQYF	TGCGCCAGCAGCCAAGATGGCGGGGATTCCTACGAGCAGTACTTC
NA	TRBJ2-1	TRBD1	TRBV5-1	CASSTNRGPDPSSYNEQFF	TGCGCCAGCAGCACAAACAGGGGGCCGGACCCGAGCTCCTACAATGAGCAGTTCTTC
NA	TRBJ2-7	NA	TRBV28	CASVGREGDYEQYF	TGTGCCAGCGTAGGCAGGGAAGGCGATTACGAGCAGTACTTC